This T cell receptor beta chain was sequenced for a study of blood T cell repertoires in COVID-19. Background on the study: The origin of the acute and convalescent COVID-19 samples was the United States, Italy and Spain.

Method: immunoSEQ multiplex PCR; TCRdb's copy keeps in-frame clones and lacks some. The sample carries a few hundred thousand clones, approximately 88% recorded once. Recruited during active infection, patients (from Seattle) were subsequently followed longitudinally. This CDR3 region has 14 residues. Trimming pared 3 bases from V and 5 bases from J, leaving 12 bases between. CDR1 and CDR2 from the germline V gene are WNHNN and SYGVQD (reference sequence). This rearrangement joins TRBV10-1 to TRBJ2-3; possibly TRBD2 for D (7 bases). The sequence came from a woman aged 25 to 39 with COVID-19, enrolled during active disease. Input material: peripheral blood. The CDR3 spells CASSDGGAGDTQYF. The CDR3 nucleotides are TGCGCCAGCAGTGATGGGGGGGCCGGAGATACGCAGTATTTT.